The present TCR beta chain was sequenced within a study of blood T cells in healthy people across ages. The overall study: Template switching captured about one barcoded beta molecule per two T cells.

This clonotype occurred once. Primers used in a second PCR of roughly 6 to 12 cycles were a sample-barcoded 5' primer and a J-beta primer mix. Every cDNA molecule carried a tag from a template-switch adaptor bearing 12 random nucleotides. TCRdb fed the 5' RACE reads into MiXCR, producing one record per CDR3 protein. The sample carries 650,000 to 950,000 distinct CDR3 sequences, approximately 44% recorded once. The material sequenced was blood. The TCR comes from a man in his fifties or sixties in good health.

The CDR3 loop is CASRELDRNYGYTF. CDR3 DNA: TGTGCCAGCAGGGAGCTTGACAGAAACTATGGCTACACCTTC. The chain employs TRBV28 and TRBJ1-2; a possible D gene is TRBD1 (5 bases). Trimming removed 6 bases at V and 2 bases at J, with 13 bases between. The CDR3 loop spans 14 amino acids. The germline CDR1 and CDR2 sequences are MDHEN and SYDVKM.